This T cell receptor beta chain was recovered during a study of T cell responses to AZD1222 COVID-19 vaccine. The study, taken as a whole, reports: White British ancestry dominated among donors, who included more females, and clonal diversity was possibly underestimated. Spike-specific TCR breadth and depth both grew after two AZD1222 doses. None of the repertoires were sampled until the peak T cell response had passed.

Points on this clone: Its antigen is not identified.

Measured with immunoSEQ multiplex PCR; TCRdb has only the in-frame clones, and not every one. The data show over 150,000 clones, around nine tenths seen once. The TCR originated in an adult who received the AZD1222 COVID-19 vaccine. Here the sequenced sample was peripheral blood, taken 28 days after the second AZD1222 dose.

CDR3 DNA sequence: TGTGCCAGCAGCGTAGCCGGTGGAGGTAACACTGAAGCTTTCTTT. Translation: CASSVAGGGNTEAFF. This chain joins TRBV9 and TRBJ1-1, with unresolved D. The CDR3 is 15 residues long. Germline assignment: CDR1 SGDLS and CDR2 YYNGEE. With 0 bases removed from V and 2 bases from J, the gap between germline ends came to 11 bases.